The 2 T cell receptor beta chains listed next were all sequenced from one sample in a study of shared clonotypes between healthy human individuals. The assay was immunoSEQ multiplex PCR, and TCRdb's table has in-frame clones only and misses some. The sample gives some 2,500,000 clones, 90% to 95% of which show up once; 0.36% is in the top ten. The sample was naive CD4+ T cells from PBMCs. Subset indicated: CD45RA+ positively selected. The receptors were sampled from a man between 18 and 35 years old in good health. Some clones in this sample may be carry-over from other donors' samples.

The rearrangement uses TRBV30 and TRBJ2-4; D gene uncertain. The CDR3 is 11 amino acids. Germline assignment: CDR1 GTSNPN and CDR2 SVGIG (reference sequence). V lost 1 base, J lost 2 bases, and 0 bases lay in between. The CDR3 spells CAWSAKNIQYF. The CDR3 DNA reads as TGTGCCTGGAGTGCCAAAAACATTCAGTACTTC. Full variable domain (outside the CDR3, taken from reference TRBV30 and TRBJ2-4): SQTIHQWPATLVQPVGSPLSLECTVEGTSNPNLYWYRQAAGRGLQLLFYSVGIGQISSEVPQNLSASRPQDRQFILSSKKLLLSDSGFYLCAWSAKNIQYFGAGTRLSVL.

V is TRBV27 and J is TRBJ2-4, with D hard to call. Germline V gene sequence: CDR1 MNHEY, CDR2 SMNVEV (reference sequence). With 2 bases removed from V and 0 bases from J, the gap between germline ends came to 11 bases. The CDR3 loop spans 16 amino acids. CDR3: CASSLLAYLAKNIQYF. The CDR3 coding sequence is TGTGCCAGCAGTTTACTTGCTTACCTAGCCAAAAACATTCAGTACTTC.